This TCR beta chain appears in the sequencing data of a study of CD8+CD57+ T cells in acquired aplastic anemia. Study-wide context: When averaged, DNA from sorted CD4+ and CD8+ cells came to about 3 ug. Roughly 10.8 million reads were obtained on average for healthy donor CD4+ cells.

For CDR3 and TCR beta VDJ profiling, genomic DNA was the template used. MiXCR, run by TCRdb on the reads, gives a single entry per CDR3 protein. The sample has 350,000 to 450,000 distinct CDR3 sequences, 55% to 75% seen once. There are 15 residues in the CDR3. V was trimmed by 0 bases and J by 2 bases, leaving 13 bases between them. In germline, CDR1 is DFQATT, CDR2 SNEGSKA (reference sequence). This chain uses TRBV20-1 with TRBJ1-2; D call uncertain. This TCR derives from a human donor in good health, serving as a control. Sequencing was carried out using sorted CD4+, CD8+, or CD8+CD57+ T cells (not recorded which) from PBMCs. The CDR3 here is CSARDSTTGNYGYTF. The CDR3 DNA reads as TGCAGTGCTAGAGATTCCACCACTGGGAACTATGGCTACACCTTC.